This T cell receptor (beta chain) was obtained from a study of T-cell reconstitution after alpha-beta-depleted transplantation in children. A remark on this clonotype: The antigen is undetermined.

Study-wide results and caveats: T-cell numbers and diversity, one year after transplant, stemmed largely from T cells that were newly produced. It was reported that alpha-beta T cells came from several hundred expanded graft clones (about two months after transplant).

The authors prepared the TCRbeta library with unique molecular identifiers. TCRdb re-called the PCR reads with MiXCR, one entry per CDR3 protein. The table lists about 1,000,000 distinct CDR3 sequences, about 29% of them singletons. This CDR3 contains 16 residues. V shed 5 bases, J shed 4 bases, and the junction held 14 bases outside the gene matches. The germline CDR1 and CDR2 sequences are DFQATT and SNEGSKA (reference sequence). The V gene is TRBV20-1, the J gene TRBJ2-3; the match to TRBD2 covers 8 bases. Here the sequenced sample was PBMCs, mostly from graft donor cells, taken 360 days after TCRalphabeta/CD19-depleted stem cell transplant. The receptor was isolated from a boy in the first two years of life who had a stem cell transplant for SCID, so the T cells may come from the graft donor. The CDR3 DNA reads TGCAGTGCTCCTGGACTAGCCGCCCCGGGCGCAGATACGCAGTATTTT. This sequence encodes CSAPGLAAPGADTQYF.